The clone carrying this T cell receptor beta chain was counted ten times or more. Its antigen is not identified. This entry is derived from a study of prognosis after radiotherapy for stage I lung cancer. About the study: Medical inoperability applied to all of the non-small cell lung cancer patients. Study findings and constraints: Following stereotactic body radiation therapy, unique TCR clone counts fell, with a median of approximately 9,600 versus 7,200.

V dropped 3 bases and J dropped 8; count of bases not matched to a gene: 2. This CDR3 has 13 amino acids. CDR1 and CDR2 (germline): SEHNR, FQNEAQ (reference sequence). Collection of peripheral blood, in a volume of 4.5 to 6.5 milliliters, was performed at each of two time points. By two-round multiplex PCR, the TCR beta CDR3 was amplified from genomic DNA. The first PCR round targeted every TRBV and TRBJ gene with specific primers. TCRdb recomputed calls from the multiplex PCR reads with MiXCR, one row per CDR3 protein. Here the sample spans 13,000 to 15,000 distinct CDR3 sequences, roughly 31% being singletons.

This TCR was sampled from a donor aged 50 or older with non-small cell lung cancer. The sample was PBMCs, taken before or after stereotactic body radiation therapy (not recorded which). V is TRBV7-9 and J is TRBJ1-2; TRBD1 matches 11 bases. As DNA, the CDR3 is TGTGCCAGCAGCTTGGGACAGGGGGGAGGCTACACCTTC. Translation gives CASSLGQGGGYTF.